This T cell receptor (beta chain) was sequenced for a study of technical replicates of blood from several donors. Method: immunoSEQ multiplex PCR; TCRdb's copy keeps in-frame clones and lacks some. This sample carries around 60,000 clones, 80% to 95% of them seen once, and the ten largest clones take more than 4%. The sample taken for sequencing was PBMCs. This clonotype originated in a human donor in good health. Some clones in this sample may be carry-over from other donors' samples.

CDR3 amino acids: CASSELGAGYGYTF. CDR3 DNA: TGTGCCAGCAGTGAGCTTGGGGCCGGCTATGGCTACACCTTC. This rearrangement joins TRBV6-1 to TRBJ1-2, with D perhaps matching TRBD1 (5 bases). Trimming pared 3 bases from V and 4 bases from J, leaving 12 bases between. This CDR3 region has 14 residues. The germline gives CDR1 MNHNS, CDR2 SASEGT.